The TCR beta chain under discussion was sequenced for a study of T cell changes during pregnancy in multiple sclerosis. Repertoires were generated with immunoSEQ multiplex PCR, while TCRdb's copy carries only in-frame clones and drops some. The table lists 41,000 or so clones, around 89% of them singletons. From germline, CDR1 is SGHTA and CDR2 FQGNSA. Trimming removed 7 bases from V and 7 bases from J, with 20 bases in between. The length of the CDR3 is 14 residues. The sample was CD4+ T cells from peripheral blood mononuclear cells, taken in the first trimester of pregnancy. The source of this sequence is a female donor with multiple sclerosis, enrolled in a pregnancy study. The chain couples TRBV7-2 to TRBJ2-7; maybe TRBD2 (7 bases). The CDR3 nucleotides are TGTGCCAGCACGGGGGGACACCCCTCGGGGGAGCAGTACTTC. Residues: CASTGGHPSGEQYF.